Included here is one T cell receptor (beta chain) sequence, with context. The CDR3 loop spans 14 amino acids. From germline, CDR1 is SGHRS and CDR2 YFSETQ. Trimming stripped 4 bases from V and 3 bases from J, with 14 bases between. Individual cDNA molecules each received unique molecular identifiers attached to them. TCRdb reprocessed the 5' RACE reads with MiXCR, giving one entry per CDR3 protein. The sample consists of roughly 52,000 distinct CDR3 sequences, around 8% of them appearing once. The data were taken from a study of early T cells in non-severe SARS-CoV-2 infection. The origin of this receptor is an adult who was a healthcare worker with PCR-confirmed SARS-CoV-2 infection or an uninfected control (not recorded which). The sequencing input was whole blood. J is TRBJ2-7 and V is TRBV5-1; D may be TRBD1 (7 bases). CDR3 DNA sequence: TGCGCCAGCAGCCCCCAGGGGGGAGGCTACGAGCAGTACTTC. Its translation: CASSPQGGGYEQYF.